Given below is one TCR beta chain in context. This clone's antigen is unknown. The record has no base qualities; no much larger clone is one base away. Counted from cysteine to phenylalanine, this CDR3 has 13 amino acids. CDR3 DNA is the only sequence kept; it has 39 bases, read in frame from the first base. At the junction V is shortened by 1 base and J by 3 bases, with 7 bases in between. The germline V gene specifies SGHVS as CDR1 and FQNEAQ as CDR2. This record belongs to a study of T cell changes during pregnancy in multiple sclerosis (dated by TCRdb to between 2017 and 2020). Background for the entire study: Changes in the T cell repertoire over the course of pregnancy were examined in this study in women with multiple sclerosis.

Libraries were constructed by the immunoSEQ multiplex PCR assay. TCRdb mirrors the immuneACCESS table, restricted to in-frame sequences. Some clones are absent from its copies; in checked studies, under half trace to an unresolved V gene, and the reason for the others is unknown. This sample has 35,000 to 55,000 clones in its table, and approximately 90% of those were observed once. Approximately 5.8% of the sample belongs to the ten largest clones. The specimen was CD8+ T cells from peripheral blood mononuclear cells, collected after pregnancy. The sequence is built from TRBV7-8 and TRBJ2-7; a confident D gene designation cannot be given. The origin of this receptor is a female donor in good health, enrolled as a control in a pregnancy study. Read as DNA, the sequence is TGTGCCAGCAGCTTAGTCAGGTACTACGAGCAGTACTTC. Protein translation: CASSLVRYYEQYF.